Detailed here is one T cell receptor beta chain. The germline V gene has CDR1 MGHDK and CDR2 SYGVNS. The CDR3 contains 12 residues. 5' RACE that incorporated UMI labels was used to prepare the TRB cDNA libraries. TCRdb re-called the 5' RACE reads and shows each CDR3 protein once, DNA omitted. The data include about 45,000 distinct CDR3 sequences; the top ten clones carry about 2.5%. This entry is derived from a study of CXCR3-negative and CXCR3-positive naive CD8 T cells. Sequencing was carried out using naive CXCR3- CD8+ T cells from blood. Subset: CD45RO-CCR7+CD27+CD95- naive CD8+ T cells lacking CXCR3 (TNR3-). The source of this sequence is a human donor in good health. Some clones in this sample may be carry-over from other donors' samples. This chain links TRBV25-1 with TRBJ2-5. The CDR3 sequence is CASSESIETQYF.